A selection of T cell receptor beta chains follows, all from one sample in a study of T cell responses to AZD1222 COVID-19 vaccine. The method was immunoSEQ multiplex PCR; TCRdb's version includes in-frame clones alone and lacks a portion of them. This sample has more than 120,000 clones, with about 82% found just once. The starting material was peripheral blood, obtained 28 days after the second AZD1222 dose. The receptors originated from an adult who received the AZD1222 COVID-19 vaccine. CDR3s include the opening cysteine and the closing phenylalanine or tryptophan.

V	J	CDR3
TRBV27	TRBJ1-6	CASSRTNSPLHF
TRBV2	TRBJ1-5	CASTWSSNQPQHF
TRBV7-9	TRBJ1-1	CASKLRAGNTEAFF
TRBV2	TRBJ2-7	CASAGSSYEQYF
TRBV29-1	TRBJ2-5	CSVSIGETQYF
TRBV5-1	TRBJ1-1	CASSKGTGGTEAFF
TRBV9	TRBJ2-3	CASSVEGDTQYF
TRBV18	TRBJ2-7	CASSPPTPGEQYF
TRBV5-1	TRBJ2-1	CASSLAGGSSYNEQFF
TRBV7-2	TRBJ1-5	CASSLRQGAGQPQHF
TRBV6-1	TRBJ2-2	CASSEAGAPGELFF
TRBV5-1	TRBJ1-3	CASSLGTADGNTIYF
TRBV12-3/TRBV12-4	TRBJ2-1	CASSLGGQMKFF
TRBV5-1	TRBJ2-5	CASSLILRDRDQETQYF
TRBV5-1	TRBJ2-1	CASSLVAAGGNEQFF
TRBV5-1	TRBJ2-2	CASLGAANTGELFF
TRBV18	TRBJ2-5	CASSPIILAEGPETQYF
TRBV11-2	TRBJ1-3	CASSWSEGSGNTIYF
TRBV10-2	TRBJ1-2	CAGGGGGYGYTF
TRBV6-5	TRBJ1-2	CASKPGQFALYGYTF
TRBV12-3/TRBV12-4	TRBJ1-2	CASSLGYGYTF
TRBV6-6	TRBJ2-5	CASSYSGLARWETQYF
TRBV19	TRBJ1-3	CASSRGSSGNTIYF
TRBV10-3	TRBJ1-2	CATQRGAVGGYTF
TRBV3-1/TRBV3-2	TRBJ1-1	CASSHGGQLNTEAFF
TRBV6-1	TRBJ2-7	CASSEGVGETSYEQYF
TRBV4-2	TRBJ2-2	CASSQLDSRGSSGELFF
TRBV2	TRBJ2-7	CASSTGTGGYEQYF
TRBV7-2	TRBJ2-1	CASSLSGSYNEQFF
TRBV29-1	TRBJ2-7	CSVRDPGSEQYF
TRBV6-5	TRBJ2-7	CAGGDRVRFYEQYF